This T cell receptor beta chain was recorded in a study of STAT5B mutations in CD4+ large granular lymphocyte leukemia. This clone was counted a few times. The antigen is not known. The assay was run at survey level. The table came from immunoSEQ multiplex PCR; TCRdb's copy has only in-frame clones and leaves some out. The data hold about 33,000 clones, with roughly 80% observed a single time. The germline V and J ends were trimmed by 7 bases and 5 bases, with 12 bases remaining between them. This CDR3 region has 13 residues. The germline V gene encodes CDR1 SNHLY and CDR2 FYNNEI. Study-wide results and limits: Data were not HLA-matched across samples. 8/27 top patient clones versus 2/35 control clones were TRBV06-family.

V usage is TRBV2 and J usage is TRBJ1-5; D perhaps matches TRBD1 (5 bases). The receptor comes from a human donor in good health. Specimen: CD4+ T cells from blood buffy coats. CDR3: CASTQDIDQPQHF. CDR3 nucleotide sequence: TGTGCCAGCACCCAGGACATCGATCAGCCCCAGCATTTT.